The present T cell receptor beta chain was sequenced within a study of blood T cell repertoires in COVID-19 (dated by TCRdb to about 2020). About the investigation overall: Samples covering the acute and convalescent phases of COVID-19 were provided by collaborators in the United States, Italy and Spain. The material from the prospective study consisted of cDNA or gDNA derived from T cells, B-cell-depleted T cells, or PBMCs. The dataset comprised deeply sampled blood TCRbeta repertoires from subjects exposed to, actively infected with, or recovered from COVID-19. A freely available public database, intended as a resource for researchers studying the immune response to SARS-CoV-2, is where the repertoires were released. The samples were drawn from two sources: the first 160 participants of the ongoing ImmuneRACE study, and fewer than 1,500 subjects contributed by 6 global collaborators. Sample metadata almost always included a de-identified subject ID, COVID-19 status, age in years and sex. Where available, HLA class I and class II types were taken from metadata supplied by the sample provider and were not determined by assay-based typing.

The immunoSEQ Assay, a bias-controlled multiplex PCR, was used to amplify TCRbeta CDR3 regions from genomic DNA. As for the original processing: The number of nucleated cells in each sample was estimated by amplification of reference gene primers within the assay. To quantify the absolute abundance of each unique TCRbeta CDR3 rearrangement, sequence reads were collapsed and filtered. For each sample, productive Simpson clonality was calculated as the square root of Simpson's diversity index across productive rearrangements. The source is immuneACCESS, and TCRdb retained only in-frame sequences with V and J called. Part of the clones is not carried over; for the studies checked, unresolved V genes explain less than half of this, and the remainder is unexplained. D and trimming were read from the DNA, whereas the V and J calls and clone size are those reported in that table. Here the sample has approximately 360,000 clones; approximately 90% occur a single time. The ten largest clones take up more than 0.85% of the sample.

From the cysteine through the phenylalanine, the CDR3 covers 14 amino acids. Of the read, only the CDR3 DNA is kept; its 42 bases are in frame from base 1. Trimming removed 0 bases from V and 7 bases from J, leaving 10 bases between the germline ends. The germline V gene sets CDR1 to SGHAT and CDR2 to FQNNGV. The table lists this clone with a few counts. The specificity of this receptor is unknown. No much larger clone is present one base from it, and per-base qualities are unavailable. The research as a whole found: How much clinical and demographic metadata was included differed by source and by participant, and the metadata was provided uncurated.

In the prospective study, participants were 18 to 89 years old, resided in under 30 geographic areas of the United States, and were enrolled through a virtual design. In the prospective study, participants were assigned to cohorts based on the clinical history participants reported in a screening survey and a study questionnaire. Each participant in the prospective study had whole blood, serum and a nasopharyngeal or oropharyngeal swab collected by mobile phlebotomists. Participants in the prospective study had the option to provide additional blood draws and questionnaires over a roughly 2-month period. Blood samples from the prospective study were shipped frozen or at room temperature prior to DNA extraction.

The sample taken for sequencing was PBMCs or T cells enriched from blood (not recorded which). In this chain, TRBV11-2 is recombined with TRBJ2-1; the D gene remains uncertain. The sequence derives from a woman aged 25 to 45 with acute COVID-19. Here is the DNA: TGTGCCAGCAGCTTAGATCCAGGCTTGAATGAGCAGTTCTTC. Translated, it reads CASSLDPGLNEQFF.